These T cell receptor beta chains were read from a single sample in a study of radiation and T cells in renal cell carcinoma. The assay was immunoSEQ multiplex PCR, and TCRdb's table has in-frame clones only and misses some. The sample lists roughly 130,000 clones, approximately 90% seen once, with 5.5% to 6.5% in the top ten. Source: blood, taken from a patient whose treatment included radiotherapy and nephrectomy. These receptors all stem from a woman aged 70-85 years with renal cell carcinoma. Both conserved end residues are trimmed from each CDR3. Only some rows state a clone size, as once, few, many or a class for expanded clones.

j_gene | v_gene | abundance | len | CDR3aa
TRBJ1-3 | TRBV7-2 | NA | 15 | ASSLVGNGYSGNTIY
TRBJ1-2 | TRBV14 | NA | 13 | ASSQLTEANYGYT
TRBJ2-5 | TRBV5-8 | NA | 11 | ASSKDSLQTQY
TRBJ1-2 | TRBV5-1 | NA | 13 | ASSARQGAEYGYT
TRBJ1-2 | TRBV5-6 | NA | 11 | ASRGTVNYGYT
TRBJ2-3 | TRBV13 | NA | 12 | ASRAAGSTDTQY
TRBJ1-5 | TRBV28 | NA | 14 | ASRPRGGASNQPQH
TRBJ2-5 | TRBV6-5 | NA | 13 | ASTEGGLAVKTQY
TRBJ1-3 | TRBV7-9 | NA | 13 | ASTRIGVTGNTIY
TRBJ1-2 | TRBV19 | once | 9 | ASTWTHGYT
TRBJ1-3 | TRBV11-2 | NA | 13 | ASSPRAGSGNTIY
TRBJ2-5 | TRBV6-4 | once | 11 | ASSDSNRGTQY
TRBJ2-7 | TRBV7-2 | NA | 12 | ASSLEGGPYEQY
TRBJ1-2 | TRBV6-5 | NA | 12 | ASSYSSLTDGYT
TRBJ2-3 | TRBV6-4 | NA | 14 | ASSRTSGGRTDTQY
TRBJ2-5 | TRBV4-1 | NA | 15 | ASSQDYEGARGETQY
TRBJ1-1 | TRBV7-2 | NA | 14 | ASSLDRGPSLGGAF
TRBJ1-6 | TRBV4-3 | NA | 14 | ASSQESGRFISPLH
NA | TRBV5-1 | NA | 12 | ASSFLGQGHEQY
TRBJ2-7 | TRBV27 | NA | 13 | ASSPRTGNSYEQY
TRBJ1-2 | TRBV6-5 | NA | 11 | ASSTTGGYGYT
TRBJ1-2 | TRBV7-2 | NA | 14 | ASSLAVAAGRGGYT
TRBJ1-2 | TRBV5-1 | NA | 11 | ASSSQGNYGYT
TRBJ1-5 | TRBV19 | NA | 10 | ASSPVDQPQH
TRBJ1-1 | TRBV7-9 | NA | 10 | ASSLKGIEAF
TRBJ1-1 | TRBV19 | NA | 14 | ASSIDSGQLNTEAF
TRBJ2-1 | TRBV11-3 | NA | 15 | ASSPPEGGSSYNEQF
TRBJ2-5 | TRBV5-4 | NA | 14 | ASSSTRQGAQETQY
TRBJ2-7 | TRBV5-8 | NA | 11 | ASSLVQIYEQY
TRBJ1-5 | TRBV6-5 | few | 11 | ASSLYGNQPQH
TRBJ1-5 | TRBV27 | NA | 13 | ASSLTGDDNQPQH
TRBJ2-1 | TRBV2 | NA | 13 | ASRPASGGYNEQF
TRBJ2-7 | TRBV30 | NA | 10 | AWRQGTYEQY
TRBJ1-6 | TRBV2 | NA | 13 | ASRLGQGDHSPLH
TRBJ2-3 | TRBV5-1 | once | 13 | ASSLTGGKGDTQY
TRBJ2-7 | TRBV5-1 | NA | 12 | ASSSGQGKYEQY
TRBJ1-5 | TRBV30 | NA | 13 | AWSGPGQGNQPQH